The following is a T cell receptor (beta chain) sequence with its context. Its antigen is currently unknown. A junction end diverges from the germline sequence, so it may reflect a read error. Other DNA sequences in the sample encode the same CDR3. This sample stems from a study of T cell responses to AZD1222 COVID-19 vaccine. Assay: immunoSEQ multiplex PCR; the TCRdb copy retains only in-frame clones and omits some. The table lists 150,000 to 200,000 clones, approximately 86% of them singletons. The analysis combined second doses at about 4 or about 12 weeks. Whole-study findings and limits: CD4 TCRs covered the whole spike, strongest at regions 160-218 and 743-854. Spike-specific TCR breadth and depth both grew after two AZD1222 doses.

Sequencing used peripheral blood, obtained 28 days after the second AZD1222 dose. This clonotype was obtained from an adult who received the AZD1222 COVID-19 vaccine.

CDR3 sequence: CASSQRAGSTDTQYF. CDR3 in DNA: TGTGCTAGCAGCCAAAGGGCAGGTTCCACAGATACGCAGTATTTT. This chain joins TRBV3-1 (or the pseudogene TRBV3-2) and TRBJ2-3; D uncertain. This CDR3 region has 15 residues. In germline, CDR1 is LGHDT, CDR2 YNNKEL (reference sequence).